This entry describes one TCR beta chain. Its target is not known. CDR3 size: 16 residues. Germline CDR1 reads KGHDR; CDR2 reads SFDVKD. The V gene lost 3 bases and the J gene lost 2 bases, with 12 bases spanning the gap. Data came from immunoSEQ multiplex PCR; TCRdb stores just in-frame clones and leaves some out. The data contain some 150,000 clones, 90% to 95% of them singletons. The entry originates in a study of T cell responses to AZD1222 COVID-19 vaccine. Study conclusions and caveats: Most donors were white British and more were female, and clonal diversity was possibly underestimated.

Source: peripheral blood, taken on day 0 of MenACWY control vaccination. The clonotype originates from an adult in good health. The chain links TRBV24-1 to TRBJ2-2; a weak D match, TRBD2 (6 bases). This chain's CDR3 is CATSDPGGTNTGELFF. The CDR3 DNA follows: TGTGCCACCAGTGATCCAGGAGGGACCAACACCGGGGAGCTGTTTTTT.